This T cell receptor beta chain was sequenced during a study of T-cell memory formation after mild COVID-19. Trimming removed 4 bases at V and 4 bases at J, with 15 bases between. Germline CDR1 and CDR2: SGHNT and YYREEE (reference sequence). The CDR3 loop spans 15 amino acids. This clonotype was detected only a few times. TCRdb recomputed calls from the 5' RACE reads with MiXCR, one row per CDR3 protein. The table lists roughly 49,000 distinct CDR3 sequences, 25% to 30% of them singletons. This sequence originates from a man aged 18 to 30 who had mild COVID-19 (a few samples of this study predate the infection). Cell type and time point are not known. The chain combines TRBV5-4 with TRBJ2-1; possibly TRBD2 for D (5 bases). Sequencing input: PBMCs or a T cell subset sorted from them (not recorded which). Here the CDR3 reads CASSPPGKGYNEQFF. The CDR3 DNA follows: TGTGCCAGCAGCCCACCCGGGAAAGGATACAATGAGCAGTTCTTC.